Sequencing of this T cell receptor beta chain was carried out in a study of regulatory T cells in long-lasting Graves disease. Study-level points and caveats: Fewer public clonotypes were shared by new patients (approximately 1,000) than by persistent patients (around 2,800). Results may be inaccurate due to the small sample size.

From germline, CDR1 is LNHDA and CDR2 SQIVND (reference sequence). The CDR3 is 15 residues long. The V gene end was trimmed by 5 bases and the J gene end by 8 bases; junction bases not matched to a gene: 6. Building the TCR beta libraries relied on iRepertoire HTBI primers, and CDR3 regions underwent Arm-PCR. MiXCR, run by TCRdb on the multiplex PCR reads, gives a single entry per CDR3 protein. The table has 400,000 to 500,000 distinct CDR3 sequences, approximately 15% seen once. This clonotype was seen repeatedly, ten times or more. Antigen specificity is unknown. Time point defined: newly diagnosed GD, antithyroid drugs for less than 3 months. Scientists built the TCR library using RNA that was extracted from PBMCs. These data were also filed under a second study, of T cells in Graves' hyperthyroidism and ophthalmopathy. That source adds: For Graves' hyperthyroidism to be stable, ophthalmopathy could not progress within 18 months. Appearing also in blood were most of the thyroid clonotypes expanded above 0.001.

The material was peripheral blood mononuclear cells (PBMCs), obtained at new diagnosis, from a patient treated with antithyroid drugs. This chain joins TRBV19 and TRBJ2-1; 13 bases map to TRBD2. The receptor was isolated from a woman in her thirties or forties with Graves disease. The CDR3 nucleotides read TGTGCCAGTAGTTCCCGACTAGCGGGAGGCCATGAGCAGTTCTTC. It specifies CASSSRLAGGHEQFF.